Below, 21 T cell receptor beta chains from the same sample are listed, as sequenced in a study of cytomegalovirus exposure and HLA in healthy donors. In the PCR, 60 Vbeta and 13 Jbeta primers were used. Assay used: immunoSEQ multiplex PCR; TCRdb lists only in-frame clones, some missing. This sample carries under 200,000 clones, over 80% of them seen once, and the ten largest clones take approximately 1.4%. Material: PBMCs. These receptors all come from a girl between 5 and 17 years old in good health and CMV-seropositive.

The chain recombines TRBV7-9 with TRBJ2-5; TRBD2 matches 9 bases. Germline V lookup: CDR1 SEHNR, CDR2 FQNEAQ (reference sequence). The CDR3 consists of 16 residues. V trimming: 3 bases; J trimming: 4 bases; junction bases outside the gene matches: 9. CDR3: CASSFGASGIGETQYF. CDR3 nucleotides: TGTGCCAGCAGCTTTGGGGCTAGCGGGATTGGAGAGACCCAGTACTTC.

The gene calls are TRBV4-1 and TRBJ2-7; 8 bases map to TRBD1. Germline lookup yields CDR1 MGHRA and CDR2 YSYEKL. V was pared by 4 bases and J by 6 bases, with 8 bases of the junction left unmatched. The CDR3 sequence is 14 residues long. CDR3 in amino acids: CASSPGQAPSEQYF. The CDR3 nucleotides read TGCGCCAGCAGCCCGGGACAGGCGCCCTCCGAGCAGTACTTC.

The rearrangement uses TRBV4-3 and TRBJ1-2, with 8 positions matching TRBD1. This CDR3 comprises 15 residues. Germline CDR1 reads LGHNA; CDR2 reads YSLEER. J was trimmed by 7 bases and V by 0 bases; bases with no gene match: 7. CDR3 residues: CASSQDPTGGVGYTF. The CDR3 bases are TGCGCCAGCAGCCAAGATCCCACAGGGGGGGTTGGCTACACCTTC.

The chain couples TRBV27 to TRBJ1-5; 12 bases match TRBD1. After removal of 10 bases from V and 4 bases from J, the junction contained 11 bases not matched to a gene. CDR3 length equals 16 residues. Germline V gene sequence: CDR1 MNHEY, CDR2 SMNVEV (reference sequence). The CDR3 region has the DNA TGTGCCACCTCCCGGGACAGGGGGCGATCAAATCAGCCCCAGCATTTT. Amino acid sequence: CATSRDRGRSNQPQHF.

V and J are TRBV6-1 and TRBJ2-5; 9 positions agree with TRBD2. This CDR3 spans 14 amino acids. V lost 6 bases, J lost 1 base, and 3 bases stayed unmatched. The germline V gene has CDR1 MNHNS and CDR2 SASEGT. CDR3: CASRWTSVQETQYF. CDR3 nucleotide sequence: TGTGCCAGCAGGTGGACTAGCGTCCAAGAGACCCAGTACTTC.

The V and J genes are TRBV5-6 and TRBJ2-2; D not certain. The CDR3 is made up of 12 amino acids. Trimming took 0 bases from V and 12 from J, leaving 9 bases between them. CDR1 is SGHDT and CDR2 is YYEEEE in the germline V gene. CDR3 nucleotides: TGTGCCAGCAGCTTGGCGGTCGGTAAGCTGTTTTTT. Translating it yields CASSLAVGKLFF.

The rearrangement joins TRBV5-1 to TRBJ2-3, with 9 bases lining up with TRBD2. J lost 2 bases, V lost 3 bases, and 10 bases had no gene match. In germline, CDR1 is SGHRS, CDR2 YFSETQ. The CDR3 extends over 17 amino acids. For the CDR3, the DNA is TGCGCCAGCAGCTCCCGACGGGGCGGGGGGGCCACAGATACGCAGTATTTT. Amino acid sequence: CASSSRRGGGATDTQYF.

The V call is TRBV29-1, the J call TRBJ2-1, with a tentative D call TRBD1 (6 bases). This CDR3 region has 17 residues. The V gene lost 7 bases and the J gene lost 0 bases, with 22 bases spanning the gap. The germline V gene has CDR1 SQVTM and CDR2 ANQGSEA. This CDR3 is CSAQDSPGFSSYNEQFF. DNA of the CDR3: TGCAGCGCTCAGGACAGTCCGGGATTTAGCTCCTACAATGAGCAGTTCTTC.

The J gene is TRBJ1-4, the V gene TRBV19; D is undetermined. The CDR3 totals 12 residues. The germline V and J ends were trimmed by 5 bases and 3 bases, with 4 bases remaining between them. Looked up from germline, CDR1 is LNHDA and CDR2 is SQIVND (reference sequence). Here the CDR3 DNA reads TGTGCCAGTAGTCCCGCTAATGAAAAACTGTTTTTT. Its protein product is CASSPANEKLFF.

The chain recombines TRBV25-1 with TRBJ1-1; D not resolved. V gave up 3 bases and J gave up 4 bases, with 3 bases separating them. Germline V gene lookup returns CDR1 MGHDK and CDR2 SYGVNS. The CDR3 has 11 amino acids. CDR3 in amino acids: CASSEATEAFF. The CDR3 nucleotides read TGTGCCAGCAGTGAGGCCACTGAAGCTTTCTTT. Full variable domain (remainder filled in from reference TRBV25-1 and TRBJ1-1): EADIYQTPRYLVIGTGKKITLECSQTMGHDKMYWYQQDPGMELHLIHYSYGVNSTEKGDLSSESTVSRIRTEHFPLTLESARPSHTSQYLCASSEATEAFFGQGTRLTVV.

This chain uses TRBV14 with TRBJ2-7, with D possibly being TRBD2 (6 bases). This CDR3 spans 13 amino acids. Germline values: CDR1 SGHDN, CDR2 FVKESK. Trimming pared 4 bases from V and 5 bases from J, leaving 12 bases between. DNA of the CDR3: TGTGCCAGCAGCCGGGACTTAGGGCACGAGCAGTACTTC. This gives the protein CASSRDLGHEQYF.

This clone was observed once. The genes are TRBV5-4 and TRBJ1-2, with a possible D match to TRBD1 (5 bases). The CDR3 runs 14 residues. Germline V lookup: CDR1 SGHNT, CDR2 YYREEE (reference sequence). V shed 0 bases and J shed 5 bases, with 11 bases lying between them. The CDR3 sequence: CASSLVQGLYGYTF. CDR3 DNA: TGTGCCAGCAGCTTGGTTCAGGGACTTTATGGCTACACCTTC.

This chain joins TRBV11-2 and TRBJ1-2; TRBD1 matches at 9 bases. CDR3 size: 19 residues. Per the germline V gene, CDR1 is SGHAT and CDR2 is FQNNGV. The V gene end was trimmed by 5 bases and the J gene end by 2 bases; junction bases not matched to a gene: 18. The CDR3 DNA is TGTGCCAGCAGCCGTAGACCTTTCGGGACAGGGACTGAGAACTATGGCTACACCTTC. This encodes CASSRRPFGTGTENYGYTF.

The V and J genes are TRBV13 and TRBJ2-4; D may be TRBD2 (7 bases). The CDR3 spans 14 residues. Germline CDR1 is PRHDT and CDR2 is FYEKMQ (reference sequence). V lost 5 bases, J lost 2 bases, and 10 bases lay in between. In DNA, the CDR3 is TGTGCCAGCAGCGGGCGGGGGCCCAAAAACATTCAGTACTTC. Translated, it gives CASSGRGPKNIQYF.

For this clone: A junction end diverges from the germline sequence, so it may reflect a read error. V usage is TRBV7-7 and J usage is TRBJ1-3; unclear D gene. This CDR3 comprises 15 residues. Germline CDR1 and CDR2: SSHAT and FNYEAQ (reference sequence). CDR3 amino acids: CASSLAGGSGNTIYF. The DNA for the CDR3 is TGTGCTAGCAGCTTAGCCGGTGGCTCTGGAAACACCATATATTTT.

The rearrangement uses TRBV18 and TRBJ2-6; D gene uncertain. Trimming removed 1 base from V and 4 bases from J, with 14 bases in between. CDR1 and CDR2 from the germline V gene are KGHSH and LQKENI. The CDR3 totals 17 residues. In DNA, the CDR3 is TGTGCCAGCTCACCACGCACACCACCCCACGGGGCCAACGTCCTGACTTTC. As protein: CASSPRTPPHGANVLTF.

CDR3 sequence: CASSLSRATNEKLFF. The DNA of the CDR3 is TGTGCCAGCAGCCTATCCAGGGCAACTAATGAAAAACTGTTTTTT. This chain connects TRBV14 to TRBJ1-4; a possible D gene is TRBD1 (5 bases). Per the germline V gene, CDR1 is SGHDN and CDR2 is FVKESK. V lost 4 bases and J 0 bases, leaving 9 bases between the germline ends. The CDR3 covers 15 residues.

The chain is built from TRBV5-6 and TRBJ2-7; weak D call: TRBD2 (7 bases). The CDR3 length is 14 residues. V was clipped by 7 bases and J by 6 bases, with 20 bases between them. Germline lookup yields CDR1 SGHDT and CDR2 YYEEEE. CDR3 bases: TGTGCCAGCCCCCACCGGGGGGCATTGCGCGAGCAGTACTTC. Translation gives CASPHRGALREQYF.

The chain uses TRBV28 and TRBJ2-1, with 11 bases that match TRBD2. The CDR3 sequence is 16 residues long. Germline V lookup: CDR1 MDHEN, CDR2 SYDVKM. Unmatched junction bases numbered 7, after V lost 6 bases and J lost 3 bases. This chain's CDR3 is CASRARGLADYNEQFF. In DNA, the CDR3 is TGTGCCAGCAGAGCCAGGGGACTAGCGGACTACAATGAGCAGTTCTTC.

J is TRBJ2-7 and V is TRBV25-1, with unresolved D. With 2 bases removed from V and 0 bases from J, the gap between germline ends came to 14 bases. The CDR3 length is 16 residues. Per the germline V gene, CDR1 is MGHDK and CDR2 is SYGVNS. CDR3 protein: CASSESFFRSSYEQYF. The CDR3, as DNA: TGTGCCAGCAGTGAAAGCTTCTTTCGGAGCTCCTACGAGCAGTACTTC.

As regards this clone: One end of the junction is discordant with germline, which a read error may explain. V usage is TRBV25-1 and J usage is TRBJ2-7; D is possibly TRBD2 (6 bases). The germline V gene encodes CDR1 MGHDK and CDR2 SYGVNS. The CDR3 covers 14 residues. The CDR3: CASSERGRAYEQCF. The DNA for the CDR3 is TGTGCCAGCAGTGAGCGGGGCAGGGCGTACGAGCAGTGCTTC.